This T cell receptor beta chain was retrieved from a study of T cells after yellow fever vaccination. In the study overall: With SMART-Seq v4 Ultra Low Input, the fractions containing low cell numbers were prepared.

UMIs were added to TCR cDNA along with a universal primer site when it was made by 5'RACE template switching. Each CDR3 protein is one row after TCRdb ran MiXCR on the 5' RACE reads. The sample includes about 130,000 distinct CDR3 sequences, around 9.8% of them seen just once. Study observations and caveats: Among primary-vaccination clones, most reappeared after the booster, at 96% for CD4 and under 90% for CD8. Compared with primary, the secondary response was weaker and peaked at day 5, not 15.

This clonotype was picked up a small number of times. Its antigen remains unidentified. Here the sequenced sample was CD8+ T cells sorted from PBMCs, taken on the day of the yellow fever booster vaccination. The sequence derives from a man between 18 and 29 years old who received the YFV17D yellow fever vaccine.

The CDR3 sequence is CASGEPRDRPYEQYF. CDR3 DNA sequence: TGCGCCAGCGGCGAACCCCGGGACAGGCCCTACGAGCAGTACTTC. This chain connects TRBV4-1 to TRBJ2-7, with 8 bases aligning to TRBD1. CDR1 is MGHRA and CDR2 is YSYEKL in the germline V gene. J gave up 2 bases and V 8 bases, and 11 bases lay outside the gene matches. The CDR3 length is 15 residues.